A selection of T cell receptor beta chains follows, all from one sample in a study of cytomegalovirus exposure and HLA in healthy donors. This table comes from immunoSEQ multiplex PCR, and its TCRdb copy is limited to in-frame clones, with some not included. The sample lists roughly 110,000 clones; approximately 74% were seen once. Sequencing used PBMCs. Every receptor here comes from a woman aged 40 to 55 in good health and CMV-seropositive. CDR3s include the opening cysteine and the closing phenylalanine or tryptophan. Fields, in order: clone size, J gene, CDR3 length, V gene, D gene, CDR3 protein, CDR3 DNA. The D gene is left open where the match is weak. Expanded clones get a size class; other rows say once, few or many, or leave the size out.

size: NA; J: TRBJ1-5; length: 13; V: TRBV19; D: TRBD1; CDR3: CASRGQGNQPQHF; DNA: TGTGCCAGTAGGGGACAGGGCAATCAGCCCCAGCATTTT
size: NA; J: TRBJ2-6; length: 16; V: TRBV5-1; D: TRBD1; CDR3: CASSATGAYGANVLTF; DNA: TGCGCCAGCAGCGCTACAGGGGCGTATGGGGCCAACGTCCTGACTTTC
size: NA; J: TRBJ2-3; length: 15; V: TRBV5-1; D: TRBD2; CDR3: CASSPGLGHTDTQYF; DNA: TGCGCCAGCAGCCCAGGACTAGGCCACACAGATACGCAGTATTTT
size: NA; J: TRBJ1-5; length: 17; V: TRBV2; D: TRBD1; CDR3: CASSLRGGLLSNQPQHF; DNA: TGTGCCAGCAGCCTTAGAGGGGGCCTTCTTAGCAATCAGCCCCAGCATTTT
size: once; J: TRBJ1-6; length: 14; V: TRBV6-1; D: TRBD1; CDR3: CASSGTGANSPLHF; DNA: TGTGCCAGCAGTGGGACAGGGGCCAATTCACCCCTCCACTTT
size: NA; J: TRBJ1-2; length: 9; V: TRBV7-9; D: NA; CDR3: CASSLLDSF; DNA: TGTGCCAGCAGCTTATTAGACAGCTTC
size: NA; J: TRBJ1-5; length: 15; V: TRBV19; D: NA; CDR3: CASSRGSSGNQPQHF; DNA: TGTGCCAGCAGCCGGGGGAGTAGTGGGAATCAGCCCCAGCATTTT
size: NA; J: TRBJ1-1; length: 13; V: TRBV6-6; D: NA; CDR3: CASSLATGIEAFF; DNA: TGTGCCAGCAGCCTAGCTACAGGGATTGAAGCTTTCTTT
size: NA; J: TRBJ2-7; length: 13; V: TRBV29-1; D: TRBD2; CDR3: CSVRSGGPYEQYF; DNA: TGCAGCGTCAGAAGCGGGGGTCCCTACGAGCAGTACTTC
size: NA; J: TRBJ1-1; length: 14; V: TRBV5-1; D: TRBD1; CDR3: CASRLTGIGTEAFF; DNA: TGCGCCAGCAGGCTGACAGGGATTGGGACTGAAGCTTTCTTT
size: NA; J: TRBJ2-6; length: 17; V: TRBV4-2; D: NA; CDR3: CASSQDGSNSGANVLTF; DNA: TGTGCCAGCAGCCAAGATGGCTCGAACTCTGGGGCCAACGTCCTGACTTTC
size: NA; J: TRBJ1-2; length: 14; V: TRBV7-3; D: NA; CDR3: CASSLMGGNYGYTF; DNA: TGTGCCAGCAGCTTAATGGGAGGGAACTATGGCTACACCTTC
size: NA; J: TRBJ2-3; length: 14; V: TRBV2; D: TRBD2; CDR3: CATSLGGSTDTQYF; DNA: TGTGCCACTTCTTTGGGGGGGAGCACAGATACGCAGTATTTT
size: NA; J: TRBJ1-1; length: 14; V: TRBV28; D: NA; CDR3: CASSLWTGFVGAFF; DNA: TGTGCCAGCAGTTTATGGACAGGTTTTGTAGGGGCTTTCTTT
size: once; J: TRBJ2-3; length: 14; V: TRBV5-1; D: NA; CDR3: CASSLVPEADTQYF; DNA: TGCGCCAGCAGCTTGGTACCGGAGGCAGATACGCAGTATTTT
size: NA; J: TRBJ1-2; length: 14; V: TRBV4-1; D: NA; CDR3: CASSQRTANYGYTF; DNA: TGCGCCAGCAGCCAACGGACAGCAAACTATGGCTACACCTTC
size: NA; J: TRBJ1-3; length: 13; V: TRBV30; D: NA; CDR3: CAWSIQGGNTIYF; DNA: TGTGCCTGGAGTATACAGGGAGGAAACACCATATATTTT